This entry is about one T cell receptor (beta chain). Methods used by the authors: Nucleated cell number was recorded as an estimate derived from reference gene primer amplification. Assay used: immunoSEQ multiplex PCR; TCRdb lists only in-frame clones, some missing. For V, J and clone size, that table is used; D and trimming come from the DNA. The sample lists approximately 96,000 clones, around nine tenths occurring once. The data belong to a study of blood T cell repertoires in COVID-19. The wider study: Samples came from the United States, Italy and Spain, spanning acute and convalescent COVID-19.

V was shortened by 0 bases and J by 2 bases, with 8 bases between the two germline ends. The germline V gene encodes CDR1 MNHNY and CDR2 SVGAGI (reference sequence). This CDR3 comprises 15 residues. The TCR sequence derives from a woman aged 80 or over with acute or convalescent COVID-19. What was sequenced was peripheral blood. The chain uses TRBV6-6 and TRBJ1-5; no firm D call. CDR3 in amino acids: CASSYSEVGNQPQHF. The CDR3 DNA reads TGTGCCAGCAGTTACTCGGAGGTTGGCAATCAGCCCCAGCATTTT.